This TCR beta chain came from a study of T and B cells in COVID-19 patients. Multiplex PCR with BIOMED2 TRB-A/B primer pools amplified TRB rearrangements. TCRdb ran MiXCR on the multiplex PCR reads and lists one entry per CDR3 protein. The sample lists 5,500 to 8,500 distinct CDR3 sequences, about 31% seen once, with 20% to 25% in the top ten. Blood genomic DNA input for TRB amplification was 250-500 ng. Looked up from germline, CDR1 is SGHRS and CDR2 is YFSETQ. This CDR3 has 14 amino acids. Trimming left V 5 bases short and J 2 bases short, with 12 bases between. This clonotype has only a few counts. The material sequenced was blood. The receptor was isolated from a human donor with active COVID-19. The chain is built from TRBV5-1 and TRBJ2-3; D might be TRBD1 or TRBD2, each matching 6 bases. The CDR3 coding sequence is TGCGCCAGCAGGAGGGGGGACAACACAGATACGCAGTATTTT. Amino acid sequence: CASRRGDNTDTQYF.